What follows is one T cell receptor (beta chain) and its context. Its antigen has not been determined. One base away there is no much larger clone; base qualities are not given. The V and J ends are trimmed by 5 bases and 2 bases, leaving 12 bases between them. There are 13 amino acids in the CDR3, from cysteine to phenylalanine inclusive. Of the read, only the CDR3 DNA is kept; its 39 bases are in frame from base 1. CDR1 and CDR2 (SQVTM, ANQGSEA) derive from the germline V gene. Library preparation employed the immunoSEQ multiplex PCR assay. A mixture of 60 forward primers for TCR Vbeta segments and 13 reverse primers for TCR Jbeta segments was used in the multiplex PCR. The CDR3 region of rearranged TCR beta genes was amplified from genomic DNA by a multiplex PCR assay. The Illumina HiSeq System was used to sequence the amplified TCR beta libraries as 87-base-pair reads. The study's processing was this. In a later analysis, 80 million or so unique TCR beta chains were counted across the approximately 640 repertoires, and approximately 11 million of these chains were shared by at least two donors. Raw reads were error-corrected and collapsed into unique sequences by a nearest-neighbor algorithm in which closely related sequences were merged to remove PCR and sequencing errors. Alignment of CDR3 sequences to IMGT reference sequences was used to assign V, D and J gene segments. For a sequence to be retained, at least a six-nucleotide match to both a V gene segment and a J gene segment was required. A rearrangement was called productive if the CDR3 had no stop codons and remained in frame with V and J, and every other rearrangement was called non-productive. Following IMGT convention, CDR3 was defined as the stretch from the second conserved V-encoded cysteine up to the conserved J-encoded phenylalanine. Sequences without an unambiguous match to a single V gene segment were excluded from the earlier analysis of about 640 of the donors. In an earlier analysis of 587 of the donors, V segments were called functional above 56.7% productive rearrangements and were called segregating when the between-donor standard deviation exceeded 5%. To diagnose cytomegalovirus status from the catalog of TCR beta chain sequences, a statistical classification framework was built. In a later analysis, V and J genes were assigned by comparing TCR nucleotide sequences against IMGT/GENE-DB human TR gene sequences. A later analysis assigned CDR3 sequences and most-parsimonious VDJ recombination scenarios with the TCRdist pipeline. In a later analysis, every TCR beta chain was defined by the combination of its CDR3 amino acid sequence and its V-gene family, and reads without a unique V-gene family were dropped. In a later analysis, 450 to 600 highly shared, low-generation-probability nucleotide sequences were removed to address suspected cross-contamination and a sequencing artifact. In a later analysis, a clonal expansion index for each public chain was calculated from normalized within-repertoire ranks of inferred template counts. In a later analysis, generation probabilities were computed using a VDJ recombination model fitted to out-of-frame rearrangements, and the results were checked against IGoR. Hypergeometric tests were used in a later analysis to score TCR-TCR, TCR-HLA and TCR-CMV co-occurrence, with a repertoire-size bias correction applied to the TCR pairs. To estimate false discovery rates, a later analysis permuted the HLA or CMV assignments 20 times. A later analysis grouped co-occurring TCRs with DBSCAN, adding TCRdist sequence similarity when clustering within HLA-allele-positive subsets. Co-occurrence clustering excluded repertoires with fewer than 30,000 or more than 120,000 public chains, plus five with anomalous nucleotide sharing. The clones in this table, taken by TCRdb from immuneACCESS, are in-frame only. Not every clone is retained; where verified, under half of the shortfall comes from an unresolved V gene, and the cause of the rest is unknown. Clonal size and the V and J genes are those of that table, whereas D and trimming came from the DNA. Here the sample has 110,000 to 150,000 clones; about 70% occur a single time. Approximately 4.3% of the sample comes from the top ten.

The data were obtained in a study of cytomegalovirus exposure and HLA in healthy donors (dated by TCRdb to 2015 to 2018). For context, the study as a whole: In an earlier analysis of about 560 of the donors, 250 to 300 Gb of sequence data and 100 million or so unique TCR beta sequences from about 179 million T cells were reported. An early release covering just under 650 HLA-typed donors comprised approximately 300 gigabases of sequencing data and tens of millions of unique TCR sequences. Among the roughly 410 genotyped donors, roughly 80% belonged to the genetic ancestry cluster associated with self-reported Caucasian donors. The study was designed to test whether signatures of past pathogen exposure could be identified by cataloging public T cell receptors. Using immunosequencing, the study profiled T cell repertoires from approximately 700 subjects and related those repertoires to cytomegalovirus serostatus. In addition to the first cohort of 650 to 800 subjects, a separate validation cohort of 120 different subjects was used. High-throughput TCR immunosequencing, statistical association of individual TCRs with disease status, and machine learning were combined to predict cytomegalovirus infection status. A later analysis re-analyzed previously published TCR beta repertoires from about 730 donors and added high-resolution HLA genotyping to study TCR occurrence patterns. Rather than using new phenotypic data, the later analysis identified candidate immune exposures from TCR beta sequences and from how often those sequences occurred across donors. In an earlier analysis of a few hundred of the donors, high-throughput TCR beta sequencing was used to judge whether each TCR beta V gene segment behaved as functional or pseudogenic. Donor age, sex, ethnicity and CMV serostatus were compiled together with the repertoire data. A later genetic analysis took genome-wide SNP genotypes for about 55% of the roughly 700 donors and used that subset as a discovery cohort. All discovery cohort repertoires had been generated on a single sequencing platform. Class I and class II HLA loci were covered by the typing at four-digit resolution. Typing coverage differed by locus: A, B, C, DRB1 and DQB1 were typed in roughly 620-640 donors, DQA1 in 500 to 550, DPA1 in roughly 590, and DPB1 in 450 to 490. A few DR-DQ haplotypes were handled as single units for association and clustering because linkage in the cohort was strong. Across approximately 400 genotyped donors of the cohort, an average of about 240,000 unique TCR beta nucleotide sequences per donor were sequenced, and 15% to 20% of those sequences were non-productive. The study at large found these results: When HLA alleles, especially DR and DQ, strongly co-occurred, TCR associations were difficult to assign to individual alleles. A cluster of highly shared sequence variants was judged likely to be a technical artifact of the sequencing pipeline. The 87-base-pair reads could not distinguish some IMGT-functional V segments, including TRBV6-2 and TRBV6-3, so those segments were excluded. In a later analysis, HLA-associated TCR beta chains showed more clonal expansion and lower generation probabilities than non-associated chains that were equally common. The presence/absence analyses assumed that sequencing depth was roughly uniform across donors, and that assumption may not be true. The cohort was sequenced for TCR beta chains only, and without alpha or paired-chain data the features that could be detected were limited. The only immune exposure information available for the cohort was CMV serostatus. Correlated functional status among segregating V segments might be attributable to linkage disequilibrium, but an unknown experimental factor could not be ruled out. An earlier analysis of several hundred of the donors showed that most TCR beta V segments appeared in productive rearrangements either about 87% or about 30% of the time, which broadly matched IMGT annotations. A further reported finding was that TCR beta sequences accurately predicted the HLA-A and HLA-B alleles for most subjects in the first cohort. The study listed 150 to 200 TCR beta chains as associated with cytomegalovirus. In a later genetic analysis, fewer N-insertions in productive TCRs were reported among donors in an Asian-associated ancestry cluster than the roughly 700-donor mean. Across donors, most TCR sequences were observed very rarely, whereas some public TCRs were present in many individuals. In a later genetic analysis, a missense DCLRE1C variant was associated with V-gene and J-gene trimming of TCR beta chains, and the association was replicated in an independent cohort. In a later analysis, 15,000 to 20,000 TCR beta sequences were associated with specific HLA alleles at a false discovery rate of 0.05. The authors suggested that the approach could potentially be extended to other disease states and immunological phenotypes. Because HLA typing was missing for some donors at each locus, association tests included only the typed subset. According to a later analysis, most CMV-associated TCR beta chains appeared to be HLA-restricted, and the HLA associations seemed to be driven largely by CMV exposure. In a later analysis, TCR association rates were found to vary across HLA loci, with the most associated TCRs seen for DRB1 alleles and the fewest for HLA-C alleles. The earlier analysis of some 540 of the donors excluded some 15 rarely observed V segments, including chromosome 9 orphons, because counts were too low. In vitro tests confirmed that a few of the cytomegalovirus-associated TCR beta chains recognize cytomegalovirus antigens. The classifier was reported to diagnose cytomegalovirus status with high specificity and sensitivity in both the original cohort and the validation cohort. A later analysis reported that several top co-occurrence clusters appeared linked to parvovirus B19, influenza, CMV and Epstein-Barr virus.

The cohort comprised 710 or so healthy bone marrow donors. All cohort members were sampled while nominally healthy, although unrecorded immune exposures were likely present. The donor was CMV seronegative and belonged to the group of 352 seronegative cohort members. A peripheral blood sample was collected from each donor, and TCR beta sequencing was performed on peripheral blood mononuclear cells. Genomic DNA was extracted from the blood cell samples with the Qiagen DNeasy Blood Extraction Kit. Recombination joined TRBV29-1 with TRBJ2-5; TRBD1 might be the D gene, on 6 matching bases. The clonotype comes from a man in his sixties in good health and CMV-seronegative. Sample: PBMCs. The CDR3 corresponds to CSVLTTGQETQYF. The DNA sequence is TGCAGCGTTTTAACCACAGGGCAAGAGACCCAGTACTTC.